The sample holds one count of the clone carrying this T cell receptor (beta chain). The antigen is unknown. The data stem from a study of OX40 agonist ivuxolimab in advanced cancers. The overall study: Of mixed ages from 23 to 79 and averaging approximately 60 years, the group was about 80% male. Study-level points and caveats: On average, a greater number of expanded clones characterised CD8+ T cells relative to CD4+. Normalized T-cell clonal expansion was also low in a subset of nonresponders.

Blood samples were obtained at baseline, cycle 4 day 1, and cycle 7 day 1. Clones were sequenced by immunoSEQ multiplex PCR, and TCRdb holds only the in-frame ones, with some missing. This sample has tens of thousands of clones; under 95% occur once, and the top ten carry over 4%. The V gene's germline CDR1 is MRHNA and CDR2 SNTAGT. Trimming removed 1 base from V and 8 bases from J, with 7 bases in between. The CDR3 extends over 12 amino acids. The material sequenced was CD4+ or CD8+ T cells sorted from blood, taken in a trial of the OX40 agonist ivuxolimab. The chain employs TRBV6-4 and TRBJ2-3; no clear D. This TCR derives from an adult with an advanced solid tumor such as melanoma, head and neck, liver or kidney cancer. Here the CDR3 DNA reads TGTGCCAGCAGTGACTTGTCCGGTACGCAGTATTTT. Amino acid sequence: CASSDLSGTQYF.